This TCR beta chain is drawn from a study of T cell changes during pregnancy in multiple sclerosis. Method: immunoSEQ multiplex PCR; TCRdb's copy keeps in-frame clones and lacks some. The table includes some 40,000 clones, 80% to 90% detected once. Germline CDR1 SGHTS, CDR2 YDEGEE. V gave up 1 base and J gave up 5 bases, with 6 bases separating them. This CDR3 has 13 amino acids. The origin of this receptor is a female donor with multiple sclerosis, enrolled in a pregnancy study. Material: CD4+ T cells from peripheral blood mononuclear cells, obtained before pregnancy. V and J are TRBV5-8 and TRBJ1-4, with TRBD1 as a possible D gene (6 bases). The CDR3 loop is CASSLTGNEKLFF. The CDR3 nucleotides are TGTGCCAGCAGCTTGACAGGGAATGAAAAACTGTTTTTT.